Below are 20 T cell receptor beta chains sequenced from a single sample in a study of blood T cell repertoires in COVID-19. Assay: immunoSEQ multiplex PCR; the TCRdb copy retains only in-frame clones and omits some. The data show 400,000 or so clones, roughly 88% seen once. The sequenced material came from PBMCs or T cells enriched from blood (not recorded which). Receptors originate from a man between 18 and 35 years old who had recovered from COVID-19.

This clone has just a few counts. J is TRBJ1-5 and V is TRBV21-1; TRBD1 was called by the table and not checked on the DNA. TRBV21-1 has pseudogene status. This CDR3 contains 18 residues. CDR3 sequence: CASSKVGRGPINNQPQHF. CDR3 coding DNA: TGTGCCAGCAGCAAAGTTGGTAGGGGCCCCATTAACAATCAGCCCCAGCATTTT.

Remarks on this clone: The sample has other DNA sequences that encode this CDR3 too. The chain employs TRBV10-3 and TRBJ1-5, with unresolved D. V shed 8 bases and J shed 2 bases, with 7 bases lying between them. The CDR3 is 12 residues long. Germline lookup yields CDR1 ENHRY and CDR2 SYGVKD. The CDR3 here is CAIGTGNQPQHF. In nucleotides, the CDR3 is TGTGCCATCGGAACAGGCAATCAGCCCCAGCATTTT.

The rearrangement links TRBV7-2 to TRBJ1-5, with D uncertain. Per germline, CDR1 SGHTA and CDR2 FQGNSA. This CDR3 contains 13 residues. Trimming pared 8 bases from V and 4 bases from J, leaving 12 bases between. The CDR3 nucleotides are TGTGCCAGCGCGCGATCAGGAAATCAGCCCCAGCATTTT. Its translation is CASARSGNQPQHF.

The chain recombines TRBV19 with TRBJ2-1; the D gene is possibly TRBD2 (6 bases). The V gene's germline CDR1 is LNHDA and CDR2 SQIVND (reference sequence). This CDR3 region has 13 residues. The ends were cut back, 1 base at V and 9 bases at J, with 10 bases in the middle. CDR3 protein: CASSIVGTLEQFF. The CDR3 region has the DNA TGTGCCAGTAGTATAGTCGGGACTCTTGAGCAGTTCTTC. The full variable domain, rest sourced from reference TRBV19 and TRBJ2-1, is DGGITQSPKYLFRKEGQNVTLSCEQNLNHDAMYWYRQDPGQGLRLIYYSQIVNDFQKGDIAEGYSVSREKKESFPLTVTSAQKNPTAFYLCASSIVGTLEQFFGPGTRLTVL.

CDR3 sequence: CASSLVVAGIHEQYF. The CDR3, as DNA: TGTGCCAGCAGCTTGGTAGTAGCGGGAATCCACGAGCAGTACTTC. The J gene is TRBJ2-7, the V gene TRBV5-4; TRBD2 aligns across 8 bases. Germline V gene sequence: CDR1 SGHNT, CDR2 YYREEE (reference sequence). The CDR3 contains 15 residues. V lost 0 bases and J lost 5; bases outside the gene matches: 7.

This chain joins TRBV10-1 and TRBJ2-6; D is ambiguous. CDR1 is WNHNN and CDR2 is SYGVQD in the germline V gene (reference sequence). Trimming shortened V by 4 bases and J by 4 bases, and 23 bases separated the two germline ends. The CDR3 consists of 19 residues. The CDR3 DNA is TGCGCCAGCAGTGTCTTGGCTAGAACGGCTTCTTTGGGGGCCAACGTCCTGACTTTC. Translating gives CASSVLARTASLGANVLTF.

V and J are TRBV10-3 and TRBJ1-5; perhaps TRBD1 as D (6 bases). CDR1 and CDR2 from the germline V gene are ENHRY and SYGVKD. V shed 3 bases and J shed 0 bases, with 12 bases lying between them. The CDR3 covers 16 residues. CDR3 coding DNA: TGTGCCATCAGTGAAGGACAGATGTATAGCAATCAGCCCCAGCATTTT. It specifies CAISEGQMYSNQPQHF.

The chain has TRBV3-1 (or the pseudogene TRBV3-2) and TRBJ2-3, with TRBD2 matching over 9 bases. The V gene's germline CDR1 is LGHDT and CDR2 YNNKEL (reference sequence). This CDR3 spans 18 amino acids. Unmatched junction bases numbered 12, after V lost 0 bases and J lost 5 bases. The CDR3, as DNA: TGTGCCAGCAGCCAAGATTGGAGTAGCGGGAGATGGGAAGATACGCAGTATTTT. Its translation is CASSQDWSSGRWEDTQYF.

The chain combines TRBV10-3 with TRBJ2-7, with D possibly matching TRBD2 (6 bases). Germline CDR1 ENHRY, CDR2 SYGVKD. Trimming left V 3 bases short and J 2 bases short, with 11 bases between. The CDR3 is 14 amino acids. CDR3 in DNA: TGTGCCATCAGTGACGCTAGCGCTACCTACGAGCAGTACTTC. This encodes CAISDASATYEQYF.

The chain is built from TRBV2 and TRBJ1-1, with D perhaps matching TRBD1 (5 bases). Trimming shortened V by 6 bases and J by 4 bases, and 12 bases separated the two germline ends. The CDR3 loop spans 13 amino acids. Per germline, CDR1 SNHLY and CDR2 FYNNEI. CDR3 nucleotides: TGTGCCAGCAGGTGGGGAGGGACCACTGAAGCTTTCTTT. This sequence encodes CASRWGGTTEAFF.

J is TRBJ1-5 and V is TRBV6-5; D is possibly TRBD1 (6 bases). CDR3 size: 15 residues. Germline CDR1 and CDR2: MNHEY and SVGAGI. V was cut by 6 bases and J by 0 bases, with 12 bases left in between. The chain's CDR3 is CASRKTGHSNQPQHF. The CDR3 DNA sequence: TGTGCCAGCAGGAAAACAGGGCATAGCAATCAGCCCCAGCATTTT.

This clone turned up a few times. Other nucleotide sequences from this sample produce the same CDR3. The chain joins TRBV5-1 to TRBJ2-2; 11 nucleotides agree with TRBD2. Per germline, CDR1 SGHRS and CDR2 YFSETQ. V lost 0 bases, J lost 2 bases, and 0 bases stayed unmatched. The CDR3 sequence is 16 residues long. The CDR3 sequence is CASSLGLAGNTGELFF. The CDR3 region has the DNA TGCGCCAGCAGCTTGGGACTAGCGGGAAACACCGGGGAGCTGTTTTTT.

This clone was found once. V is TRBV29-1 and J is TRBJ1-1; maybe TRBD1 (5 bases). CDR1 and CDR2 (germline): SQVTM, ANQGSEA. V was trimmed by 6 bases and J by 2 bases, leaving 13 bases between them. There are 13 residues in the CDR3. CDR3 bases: TGCAGCGTCCAACAGGATTATAACACTGAAGCTTTCTTT. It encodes CSVQQDYNTEAFF. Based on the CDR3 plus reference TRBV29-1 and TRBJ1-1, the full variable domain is SAVISQKPSRDICQRGTSLTIQCQVDSQVTMMFWYRQQPGQSLTLIATANQGSEATYESGFVIDKFPISRPNLTFSTLTVSNMSPEDSSIYLCSVQQDYNTEAFFGQGTRLTVV.

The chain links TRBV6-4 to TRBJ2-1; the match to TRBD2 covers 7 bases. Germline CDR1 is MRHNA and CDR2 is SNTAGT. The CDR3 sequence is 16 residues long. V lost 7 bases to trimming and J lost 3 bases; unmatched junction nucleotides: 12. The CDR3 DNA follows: TGTGCCAGCAATTCACCCCGCGGGAGAGACTACAATGAGCAGTTCTTC. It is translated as CASNSPRGRDYNEQFF.

As DNA, the CDR3 is TGTGCCAGCAGTCTAGGGGGAAAAAATCAGCCCCAGCATTTT. It translates to CASSLGGKNQPQHF. The rearrangement links TRBV25-1 to TRBJ1-5, with D possibly TRBD1 on 6 matching bases. The CDR3 loop spans 14 amino acids. V lost 5 bases to trimming and J lost 4 bases, with 12 bases between them. Germline loops: CDR1 MGHDK, CDR2 SYGVNS.

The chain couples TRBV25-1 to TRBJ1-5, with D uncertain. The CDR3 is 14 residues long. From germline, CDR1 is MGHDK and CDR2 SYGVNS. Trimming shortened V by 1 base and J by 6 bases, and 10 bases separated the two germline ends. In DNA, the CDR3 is TGTGCCAGCAGTGAATTCTCGGAGATTCAGCCCCAGCATTTT. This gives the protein CASSEFSEIQPQHF.

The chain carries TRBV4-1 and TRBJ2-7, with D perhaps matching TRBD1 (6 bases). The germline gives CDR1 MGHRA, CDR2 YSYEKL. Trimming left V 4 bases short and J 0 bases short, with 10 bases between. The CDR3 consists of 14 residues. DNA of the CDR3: TGCGCCAGCAGCCGGGCGGACAGCTCCTACGAGCAGTACTTC. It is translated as CASSRADSSYEQYF.

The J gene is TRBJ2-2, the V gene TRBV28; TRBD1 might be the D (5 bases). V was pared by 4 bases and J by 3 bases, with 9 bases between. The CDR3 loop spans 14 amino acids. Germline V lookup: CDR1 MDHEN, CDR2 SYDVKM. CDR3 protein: CASSWGSDTGELFF. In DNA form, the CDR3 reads TGTGCCAGCAGTTGGGGCAGTGACACCGGGGAGCTGTTTTTT.

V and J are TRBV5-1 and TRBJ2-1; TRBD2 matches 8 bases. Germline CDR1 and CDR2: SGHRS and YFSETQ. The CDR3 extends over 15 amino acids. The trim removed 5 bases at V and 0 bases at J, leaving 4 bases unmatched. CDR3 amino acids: CASRFSGNSYNEQFF. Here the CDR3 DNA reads TGCGCCAGCAGATTTAGCGGGAACTCCTACAATGAGCAGTTCTTC.

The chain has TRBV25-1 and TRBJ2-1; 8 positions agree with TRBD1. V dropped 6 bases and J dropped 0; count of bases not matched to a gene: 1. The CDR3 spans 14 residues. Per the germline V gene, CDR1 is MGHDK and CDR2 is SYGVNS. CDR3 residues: CASRGTGSYNEQFF. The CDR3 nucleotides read TGTGCCAGCAGGGGGACAGGCTCCTACAATGAGCAGTTCTTC.